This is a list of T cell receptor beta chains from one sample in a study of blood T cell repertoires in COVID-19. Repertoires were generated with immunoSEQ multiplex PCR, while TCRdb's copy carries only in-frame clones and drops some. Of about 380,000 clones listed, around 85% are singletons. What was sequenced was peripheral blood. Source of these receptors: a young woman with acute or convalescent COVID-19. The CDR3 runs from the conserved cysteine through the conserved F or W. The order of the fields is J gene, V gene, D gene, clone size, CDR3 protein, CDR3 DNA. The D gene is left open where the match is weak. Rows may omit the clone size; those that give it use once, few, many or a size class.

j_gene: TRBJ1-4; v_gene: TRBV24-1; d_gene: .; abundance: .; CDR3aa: CATSDGGVDEKLFF; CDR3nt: TGTGCCACCAGTGACGGGGGAGTTGATGAAAAACTGTTTTTT
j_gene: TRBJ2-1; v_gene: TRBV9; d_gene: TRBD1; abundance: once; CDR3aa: CASSATGWTGATQTYNEQFF; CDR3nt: TGTGCCAGCAGCGCAACCGGGTGGACAGGGGCTACACAAACATACAATGAGCAGTTCTTC
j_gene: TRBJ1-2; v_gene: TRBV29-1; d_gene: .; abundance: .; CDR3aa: CSVNARSNYGYTF; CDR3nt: TGCAGCGTTAACGCGAGGTCTAACTATGGCTACACCTTC
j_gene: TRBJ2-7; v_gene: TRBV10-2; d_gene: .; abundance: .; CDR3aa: CASSEGGDEQYF; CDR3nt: TGCGCCAGCAGTGAAGGAGGGGACGAGCAGTACTTC
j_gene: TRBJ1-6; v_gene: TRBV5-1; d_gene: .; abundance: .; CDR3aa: CASSLEAANSPLHF; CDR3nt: TGCGCCAGCAGCTTGGAGGCGGCTAATTCACCCCTCCACTTT
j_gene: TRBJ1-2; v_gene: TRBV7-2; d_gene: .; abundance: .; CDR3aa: CASSQRQYFYGYTF; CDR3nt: TGTGCCAGCAGCCAGAGACAGTACTTCTATGGCTACACCTTC
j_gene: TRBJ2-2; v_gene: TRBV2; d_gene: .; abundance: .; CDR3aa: CASSELNLTGELFF; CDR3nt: TGTGCCAGCAGCGAACTAAATCTCACCGGGGAGCTGTTTTTT
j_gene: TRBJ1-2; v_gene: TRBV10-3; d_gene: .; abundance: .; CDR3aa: CASGGVNYGYTF; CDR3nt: TGTGCCTCGGGGGGGGTTAACTATGGCTACACCTTC
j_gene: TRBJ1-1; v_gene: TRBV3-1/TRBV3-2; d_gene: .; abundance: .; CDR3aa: CASSQGGGVEAFF; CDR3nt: TGTGCCAGCAGCCAAGGAGGAGGGGTCGAAGCTTTCTTT
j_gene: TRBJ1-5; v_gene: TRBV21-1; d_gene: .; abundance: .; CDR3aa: CASSKESGHIGQPQHF; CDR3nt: TGTGCCAGCAGCAAAGAGTCAGGCCACATCGGACAGCCCCAGCATTTT
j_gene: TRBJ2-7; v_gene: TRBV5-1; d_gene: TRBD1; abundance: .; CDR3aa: CASSPVGQTYEQYF; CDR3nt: TGCGCCAGCAGCCCGGTGGGACAGACCTACGAGCAGTACTTC
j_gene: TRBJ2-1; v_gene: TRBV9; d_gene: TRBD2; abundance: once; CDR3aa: CASSEHSGGGDEQFF; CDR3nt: TGTGCCAGCAGCGAGCATAGCGGGGGTGGCGATGAGCAGTTCTTC
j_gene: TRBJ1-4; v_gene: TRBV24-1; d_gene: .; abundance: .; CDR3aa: CATSDPGAYGEKLFF; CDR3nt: TGTGCCACCAGTGATCCTGGGGCCTATGGTGAAAAACTGTTTTTT
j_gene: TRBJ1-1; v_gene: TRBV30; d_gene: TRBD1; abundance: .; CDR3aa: CAWSAQGFGTEAFF; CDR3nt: TGTGCCTGGAGTGCACAGGGGTTCGGCACTGAAGCTTTCTTT
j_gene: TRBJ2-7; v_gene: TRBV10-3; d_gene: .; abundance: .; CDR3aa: CAISEQGIGEQYF; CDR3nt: TGTGCCATCAGTGAGCAGGGAATCGGCGAGCAGTACTTC
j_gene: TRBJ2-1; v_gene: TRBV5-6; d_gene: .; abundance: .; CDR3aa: CASTRDSYNEQFF; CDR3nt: TGTGCCAGCACCCGAGACTCCTACAATGAGCAGTTCTTC
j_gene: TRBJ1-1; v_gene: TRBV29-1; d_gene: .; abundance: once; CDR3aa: CSVVLRVGAEAFF; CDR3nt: TGCAGCGTTGTTTTGAGGGTGGGAGCTGAAGCTTTCTTT
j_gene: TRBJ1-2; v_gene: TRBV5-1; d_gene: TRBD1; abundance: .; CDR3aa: CASSPGTGSSYTF; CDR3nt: TGCGCCAGCAGCCCCGGGACAGGGTCAAGCTACACCTTC
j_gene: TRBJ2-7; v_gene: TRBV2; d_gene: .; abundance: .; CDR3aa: CASSDAYEQYF; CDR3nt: TGTGCCAGCAGTGACGCCTACGAGCAGTACTTC
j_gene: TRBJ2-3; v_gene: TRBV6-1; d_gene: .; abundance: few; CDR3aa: CASSDQGELTDTQYF; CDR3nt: TGTGCCAGCAGTGATCAGGGTGAGCTCACAGATACGCAGTATTTT
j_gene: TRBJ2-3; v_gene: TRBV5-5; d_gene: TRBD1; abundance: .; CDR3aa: CASSLDLQGADTQYF; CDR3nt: TGTGCCAGCAGCTTGGATTTGCAGGGGGCAGATACGCAGTATTTT
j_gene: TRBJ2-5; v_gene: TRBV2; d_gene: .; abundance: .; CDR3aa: CAFSPGVLGGRRETQYF; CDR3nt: TGTGCCTTTTCCCCCGGGGTCCTAGGGGGTAGGCGGGAGACCCAGTACTTC
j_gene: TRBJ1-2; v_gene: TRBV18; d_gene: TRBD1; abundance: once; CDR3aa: CASSPTGVRDYGYTF; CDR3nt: TGTGCCAGCTCACCGACAGGGGTTAGGGACTATGGCTACACCTTC
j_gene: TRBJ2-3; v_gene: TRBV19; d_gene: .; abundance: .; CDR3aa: CASSIPRGHISGDTQYF; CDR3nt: TGTGCCAGTAGTATACCTCGAGGTCACATCTCGGGAGATACGCAGTATTTT
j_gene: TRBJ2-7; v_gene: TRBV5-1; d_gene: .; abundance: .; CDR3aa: CASSLQGYEQYF; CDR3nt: TGCGCCAGCAGCTTGCAGGGGTACGAGCAGTACTTC
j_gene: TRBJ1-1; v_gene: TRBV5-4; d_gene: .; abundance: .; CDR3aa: CASSLLTALNTEAFF; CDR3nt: TGTGCCAGCAGCTTGCTGACTGCCTTGAACACTGAAGCTTTCTTT
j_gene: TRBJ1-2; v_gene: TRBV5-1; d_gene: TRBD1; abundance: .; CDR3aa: CASSLGQGEGYTF; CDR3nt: TGCGCCAGCAGCTTGGGACAGGGGGAAGGCTACACCTTC
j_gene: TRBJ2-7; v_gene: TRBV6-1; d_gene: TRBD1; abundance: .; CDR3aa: CASSEKGQGRYEQYF; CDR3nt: TGTGCCAGCAGTGAAAAGGGACAGGGGCGCTACGAGCAGTACTTC
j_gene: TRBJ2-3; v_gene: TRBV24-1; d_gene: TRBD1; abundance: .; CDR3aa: CATSPTGTLSDTQYF; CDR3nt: TGTGCCACCAGCCCGACAGGGACCCTCAGCGATACGCAGTATTTT
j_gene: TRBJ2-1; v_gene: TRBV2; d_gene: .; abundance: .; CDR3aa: CASSDKTGSSYNEQFF; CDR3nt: TGTGCCAGCAGTGATAAGACAGGCAGCTCCTACAATGAGCAGTTCTTC
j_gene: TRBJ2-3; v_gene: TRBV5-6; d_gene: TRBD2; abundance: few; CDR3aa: CASSAGTRGTDTQYF; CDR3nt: TGTGCCAGCAGCGCCGGGACTAGGGGCACAGATACGCAGTATTTT
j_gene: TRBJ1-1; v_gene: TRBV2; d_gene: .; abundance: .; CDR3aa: CASGGTEAFF; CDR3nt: TGTGCCTCGGGGGGGACTGAAGCTTTCTTT
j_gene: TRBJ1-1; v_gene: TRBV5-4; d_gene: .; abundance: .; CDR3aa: CASSFPPKGTEAFF; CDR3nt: TGTGCCAGCAGCTTCCCACCCAAGGGGACTGAAGCTTTCTTT
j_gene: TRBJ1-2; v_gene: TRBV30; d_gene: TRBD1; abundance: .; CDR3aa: CAWDGQGDGYTF; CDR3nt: TGTGCCTGGGATGGGCAGGGGGATGGCTACACCTTC
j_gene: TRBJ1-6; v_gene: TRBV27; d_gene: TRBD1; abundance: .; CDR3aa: CASSPWTGEINSPLHF; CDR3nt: TGTGCCAGCAGCCCTTGGACAGGGGAAATTAATTCACCCCTCCACTTT
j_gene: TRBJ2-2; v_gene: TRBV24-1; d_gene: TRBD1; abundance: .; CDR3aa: CATSDNRGEFVNTGELFF; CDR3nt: TGTGCCACCAGTGACAACAGGGGCGAGTTCGTAAACACCGGGGAGCTGTTTTTT
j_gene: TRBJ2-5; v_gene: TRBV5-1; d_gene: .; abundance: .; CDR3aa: CASSSLPRGQETQYF; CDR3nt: TGCGCCAGCAGCTCCTTACCAAGGGGTCAAGAGACCCAGTACTTC
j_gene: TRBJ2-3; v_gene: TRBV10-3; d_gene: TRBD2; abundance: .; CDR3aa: CAISGTSGTTDTQYF; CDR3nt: TGTGCCATCAGTGGGACTAGCGGGACCACAGATACGCAGTATTTT
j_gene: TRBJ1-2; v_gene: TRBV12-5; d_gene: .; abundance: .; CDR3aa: CASGLVAGANYGYTF; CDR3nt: TGTGCTAGTGGTTTGGTGGCAGGGGCTAACTATGGCTACACCTTC
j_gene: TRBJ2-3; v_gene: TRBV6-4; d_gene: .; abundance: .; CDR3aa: CASSETGPAGGGTDTQYF; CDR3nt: TGTGCCAGCAGTGAGACAGGGCCCGCGGGAGGTGGCACAGATACGCAGTATTTT
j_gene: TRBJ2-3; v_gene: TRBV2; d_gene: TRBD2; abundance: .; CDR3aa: CASSEWGGGAVNTQYF; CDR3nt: TGTGCCAGCAGTGAATGGGGCGGGGGGGCCGTAAATACGCAGTATTTT
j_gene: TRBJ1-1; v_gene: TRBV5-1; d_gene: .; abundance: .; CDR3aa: CASSLGAGLEAFF; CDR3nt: TGCGCCAGCAGCTTGGGAGCAGGACTTGAAGCTTTCTTT
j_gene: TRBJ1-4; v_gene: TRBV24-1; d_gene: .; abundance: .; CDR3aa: CATRPRGRGHEKLFF; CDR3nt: TGTGCCACCAGACCACGGGGCAGGGGCCATGAAAAACTGTTTTTT
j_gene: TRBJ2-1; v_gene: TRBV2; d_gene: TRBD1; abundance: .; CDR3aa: CASSWNRDSNEQFF; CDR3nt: TGTGCCAGCAGTTGGAACCGGGACAGCAATGAGCAGTTCTTC
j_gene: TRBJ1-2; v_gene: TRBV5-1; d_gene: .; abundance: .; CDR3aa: CASSPGGEPRIYTF; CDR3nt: TGCGCCAGCAGCCCCGGGGGGGAGCCCCGCATCTACACCTTC
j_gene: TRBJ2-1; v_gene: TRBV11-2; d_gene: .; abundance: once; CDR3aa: CASSSLAKRSTYNEQFF; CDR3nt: TGTGCCAGCAGTTCCCTCGCTAAGCGGAGCACCTACAATGAGCAGTTCTTC
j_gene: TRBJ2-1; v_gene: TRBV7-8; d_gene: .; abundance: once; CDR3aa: CASSLDFNEQFF; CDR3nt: TGTGCCAGCAGCTTAGACTTCAATGAGCAGTTCTTC
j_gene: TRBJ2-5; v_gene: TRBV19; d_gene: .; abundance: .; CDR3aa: CASSIYGQETQYF; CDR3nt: TGTGCCAGTAGTATCTACGGTCAAGAGACCCAGTACTTC
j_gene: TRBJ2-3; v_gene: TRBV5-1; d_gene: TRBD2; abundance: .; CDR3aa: CASSLGTSGRRDTQYF; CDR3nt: TGCGCCAGCAGCTTGGGGACTAGCGGGAGGAGAGATACGCAGTATTTT
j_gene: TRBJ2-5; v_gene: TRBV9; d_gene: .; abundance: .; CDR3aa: CASSVDAGLSETQYF; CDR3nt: TGTGCCAGCAGCGTAGATGCGGGCCTTTCGGAGACCCAGTACTTC
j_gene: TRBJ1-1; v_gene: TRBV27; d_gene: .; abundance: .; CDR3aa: CASSLTHQGNTEAFF; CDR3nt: TGTGCCAGCAGTTTAACCCATCAGGGGAACACTGAAGCTTTCTTT
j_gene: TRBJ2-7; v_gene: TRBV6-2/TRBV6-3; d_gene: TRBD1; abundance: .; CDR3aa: CASSDITGDSYEQYF; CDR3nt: TGTGCCAGCAGTGACATTACAGGGGACTCCTACGAGCAGTACTTC
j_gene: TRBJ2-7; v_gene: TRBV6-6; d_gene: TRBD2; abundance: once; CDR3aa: CASSYSGTSGYEQYF; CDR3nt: TGTGCCAGCAGTTACTCAGGGACTAGCGGCTACGAGCAGTACTTC
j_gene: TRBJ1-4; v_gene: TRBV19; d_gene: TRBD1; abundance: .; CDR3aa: CASSQTGTGGEKLFF; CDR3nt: TGTGCCAGTAGTCAAACCGGGACAGGGGGTGAAAAACTGTTTTTT
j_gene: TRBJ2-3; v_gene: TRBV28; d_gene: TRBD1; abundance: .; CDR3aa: CASSAQGGTDTQYF; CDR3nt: TGTGCCAGCAGTGCACAGGGGGGCACAGATACGCAGTATTTT